This T cell receptor (beta chain) was sequenced during a study of neoadjuvant nivolumab and ipilimumab in lung cancer (dated by TCRdb to 2019 to 2021). About the investigation overall: Intravenous nivolumab was dosed at 3 mg/kg on days 1, 15 and 29, and in the combination arm ipilimumab 1 mg/kg was added on day 1 only. For each study arm, the primary endpoint of the trial was the rate of major pathologic response (MPR) in the intention-to-treat population. Of the roughly 45 patients with operable NSCLC treated in the trial, around 23 were randomized to nivolumab monotherapy and roughly 21 to nivolumab plus ipilimumab. The study compared TCR repertoires in pretherapy (baseline) peripheral blood with TCR repertoires in tumors resected at surgery following neoadjuvant immune checkpoint blockade. Matched pretherapy and resected tumor pairs were analyzed for seven patients: four treated with nivolumab and three with nivolumab plus ipilimumab. The investigation overall reported the following: Richness in tumors resected after neoadjuvant therapy showed a positive correlation with pretherapy blood TCR richness (Spearman R ~ 0.86). There was no significant correlation between TCR clonality and pathologic tumor regression, and just a single major-pathologic-response sample was available for the clonality-regression analysis. From pretherapy to surgery, tumor T-cell richness and clonality increased in three of three dual-therapy tumors but in only two of four nivolumab-treated tumors. Compared with tumor-adjacent uninvolved lung, resected tumors had greater TCR richness and clonality, and increases showed up in more of the dual-therapy-treated tumors. A small number of samples was subjected to TCR sequencing.

In the paper's terms, the time point label means: pretherapy, before neoadjuvant immune checkpoint inhibitors. The samples were taken from NEOSTAR, a phase 2 randomized trial in operable NSCLC that tested neoadjuvant nivolumab or nivolumab plus ipilimumab, followed by surgery. Library prep was done by the immunoSEQ multiplex PCR assay. The authors' analysis ran thus. Richness and clonality were used to summarize the repertoires, and clones that significantly expanded or contracted between pre- and post-therapy samples were identified. What TCRdb holds here is the immuneACCESS table cut down to in-frame rearrangements. Part of the clones is not present; checked against another copy, under half of the missing clones reflect an unresolved V gene, and the others are unexplained. The D gene and trimming were derived from the DNA, and the V and J assignments and clone size from that table. The sample records fewer than 40,000 clones, about 88% of which are singletons. Approximately 3.3% of the sample comes from the top ten.

This clone was counted a few times. The antigen it recognizes is unknown. Base qualities are not recorded, but no much larger clone differs from it by a single base. From the cysteine up to the phenylalanine, the CDR3 has a length of 13 residues. Only the CDR3 region is kept as DNA, spanning 39 bases read in frame from base 1. The V end loses 5 bases and the J end loses 3 bases, and a stretch of 10 bases separates them. CDR1 and CDR2 (MNHNS, SASEGT) derive from the germline V gene. The clonotype comes from an adult with non-small cell lung cancer. The sequences come from peripheral blood, collected before neoadjuvant nivolumab, alone or with ipilimumab. The V gene is TRBV6-1 and the J gene is TRBJ1-2, with no confident D gene call. The DNA sequence is given as TGTGCCAGCAGTAAGGCTCCACACTATGGCTACACCTTC. This encodes CASSKAPHYGYTF.